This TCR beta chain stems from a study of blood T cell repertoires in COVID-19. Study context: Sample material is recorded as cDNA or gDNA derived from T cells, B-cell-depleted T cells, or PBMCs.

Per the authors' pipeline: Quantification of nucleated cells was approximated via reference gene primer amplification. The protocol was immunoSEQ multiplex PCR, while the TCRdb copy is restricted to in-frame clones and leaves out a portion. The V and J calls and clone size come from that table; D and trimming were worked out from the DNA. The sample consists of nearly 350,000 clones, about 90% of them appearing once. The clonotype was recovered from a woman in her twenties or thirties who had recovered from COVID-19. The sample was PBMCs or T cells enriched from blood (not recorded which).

The CDR3 reads CASSFRGDFRFISPLHF. The CDR3 nucleotides are TGTGCCAGCAGTTTCAGGGGGGATTTTCGATTTATTTCACCCCTCCACTTT. V is TRBV28 and J is TRBJ1-6; 7 bases match TRBD1. Germline loops: CDR1 MDHEN, CDR2 SYDVKM. The V segment lost 3 bases and the J segment 9 bases; nucleotides outside the gene matches: 14. The CDR3 length is 17 residues.